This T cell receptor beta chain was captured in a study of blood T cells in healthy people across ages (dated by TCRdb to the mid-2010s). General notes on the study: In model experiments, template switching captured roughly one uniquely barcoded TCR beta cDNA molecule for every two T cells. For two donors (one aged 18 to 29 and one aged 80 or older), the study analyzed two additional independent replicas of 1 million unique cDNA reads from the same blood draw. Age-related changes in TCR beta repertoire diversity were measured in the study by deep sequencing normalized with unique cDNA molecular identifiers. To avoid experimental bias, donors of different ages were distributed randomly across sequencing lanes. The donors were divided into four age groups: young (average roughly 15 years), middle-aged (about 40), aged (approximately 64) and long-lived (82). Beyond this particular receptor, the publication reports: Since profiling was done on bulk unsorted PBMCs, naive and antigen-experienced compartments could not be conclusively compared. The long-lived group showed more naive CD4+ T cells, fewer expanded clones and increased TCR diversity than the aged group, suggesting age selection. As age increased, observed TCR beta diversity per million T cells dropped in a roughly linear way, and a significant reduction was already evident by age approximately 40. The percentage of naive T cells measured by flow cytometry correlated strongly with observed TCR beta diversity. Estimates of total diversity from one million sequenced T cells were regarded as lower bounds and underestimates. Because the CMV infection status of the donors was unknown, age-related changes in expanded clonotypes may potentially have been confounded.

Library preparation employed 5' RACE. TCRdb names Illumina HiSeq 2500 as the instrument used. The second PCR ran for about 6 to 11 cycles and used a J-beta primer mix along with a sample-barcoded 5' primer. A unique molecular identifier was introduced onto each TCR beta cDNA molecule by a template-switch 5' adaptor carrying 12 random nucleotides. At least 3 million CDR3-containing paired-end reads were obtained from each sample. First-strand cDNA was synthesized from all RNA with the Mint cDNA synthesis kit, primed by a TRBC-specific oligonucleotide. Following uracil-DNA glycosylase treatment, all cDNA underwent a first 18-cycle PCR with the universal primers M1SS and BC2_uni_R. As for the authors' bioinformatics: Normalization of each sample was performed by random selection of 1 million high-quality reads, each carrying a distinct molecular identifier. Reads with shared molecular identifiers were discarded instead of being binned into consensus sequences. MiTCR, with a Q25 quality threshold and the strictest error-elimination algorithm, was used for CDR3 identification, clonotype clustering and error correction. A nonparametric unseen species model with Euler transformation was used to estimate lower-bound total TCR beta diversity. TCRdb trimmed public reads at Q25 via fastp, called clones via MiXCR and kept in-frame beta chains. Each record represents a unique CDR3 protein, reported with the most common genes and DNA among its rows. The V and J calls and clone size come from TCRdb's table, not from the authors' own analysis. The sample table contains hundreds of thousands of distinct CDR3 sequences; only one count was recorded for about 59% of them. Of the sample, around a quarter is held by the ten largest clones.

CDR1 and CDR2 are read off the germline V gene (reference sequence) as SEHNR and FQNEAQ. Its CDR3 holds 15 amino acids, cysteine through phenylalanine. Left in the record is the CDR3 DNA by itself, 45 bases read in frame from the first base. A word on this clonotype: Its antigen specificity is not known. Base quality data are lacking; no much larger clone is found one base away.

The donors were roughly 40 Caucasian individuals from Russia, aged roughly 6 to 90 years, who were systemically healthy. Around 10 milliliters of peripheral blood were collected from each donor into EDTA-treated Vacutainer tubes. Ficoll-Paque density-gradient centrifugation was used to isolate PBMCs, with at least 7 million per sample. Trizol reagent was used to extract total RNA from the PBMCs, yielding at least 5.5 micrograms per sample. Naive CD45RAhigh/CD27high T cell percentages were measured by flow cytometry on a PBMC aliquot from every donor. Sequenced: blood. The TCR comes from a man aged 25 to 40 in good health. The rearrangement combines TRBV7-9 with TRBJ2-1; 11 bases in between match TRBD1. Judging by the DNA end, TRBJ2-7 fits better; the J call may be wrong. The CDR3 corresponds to CASSSWTGGSREQYF. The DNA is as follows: TGTGCCAGCAGCTCCTGGACAGGGGGCTCGAGGGAGCAGTACTTC.